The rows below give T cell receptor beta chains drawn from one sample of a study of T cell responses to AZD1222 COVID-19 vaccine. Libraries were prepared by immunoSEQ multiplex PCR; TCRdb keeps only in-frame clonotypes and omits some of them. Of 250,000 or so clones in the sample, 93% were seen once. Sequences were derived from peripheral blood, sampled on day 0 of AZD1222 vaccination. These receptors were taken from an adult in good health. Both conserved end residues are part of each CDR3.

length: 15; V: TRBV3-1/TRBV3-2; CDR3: CASSQPGQGTYEQYF
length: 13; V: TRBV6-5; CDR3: CASSPARGYEQYF
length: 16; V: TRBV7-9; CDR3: CASSPGSGTLNTEAFF
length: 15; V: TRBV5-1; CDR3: CASSLDQGLWYEQYF
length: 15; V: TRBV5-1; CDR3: CASSLSGFSNQPQHF
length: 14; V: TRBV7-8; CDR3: CASSLSGGTDTQYF
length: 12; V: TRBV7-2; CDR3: CASSRPRSEQYF
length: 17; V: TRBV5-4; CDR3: CASSLATSSGNSYEQYF
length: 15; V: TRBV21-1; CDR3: CASSKVCQGSYEQYF
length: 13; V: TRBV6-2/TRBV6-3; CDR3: CASSIFAGDTQYF
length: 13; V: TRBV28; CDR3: CAAPSGNTGELFF
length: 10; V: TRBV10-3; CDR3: CAMGRETQYF
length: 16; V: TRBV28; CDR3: CASSSQVWGSGNTIYF
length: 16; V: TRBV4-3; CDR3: CASSQDASGGTGELFF
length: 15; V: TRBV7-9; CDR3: CASSLPEGQSYEQYF
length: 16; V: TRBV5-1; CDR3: CASSSGTSLYNSPLHF
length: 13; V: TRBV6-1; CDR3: CASSETGGLGYTF
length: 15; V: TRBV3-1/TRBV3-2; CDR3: CASSQAYGPSYEQYF
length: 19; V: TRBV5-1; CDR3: CASSLWGRARSSNTGELFF
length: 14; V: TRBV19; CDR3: CASSFGNANYGYTF
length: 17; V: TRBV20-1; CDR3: CSASGSGTGVPRYGYTF
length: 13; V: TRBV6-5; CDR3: CASSSTPGEKLFF
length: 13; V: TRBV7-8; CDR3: CASSRQGGDTQYF
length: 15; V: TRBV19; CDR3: CASSMGVWSNQPQHF
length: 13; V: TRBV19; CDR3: CASRETGAVGYTF
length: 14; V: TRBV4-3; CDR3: CASSQEWVPNTIYF
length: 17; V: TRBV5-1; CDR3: CASSLGHNLYSTDTQYF
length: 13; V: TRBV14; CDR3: CASSQDRRGGYTF
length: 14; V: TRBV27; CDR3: CASSWQGRTGELFF
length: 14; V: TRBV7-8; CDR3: CASSRGRLDYEQYF
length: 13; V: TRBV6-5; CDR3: CASSFRGGQPQHF
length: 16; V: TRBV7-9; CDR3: CASSLVAGATGNTIYF
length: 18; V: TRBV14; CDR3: CASSKRGRLGDYNSPLHF
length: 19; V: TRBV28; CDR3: CASSFLPFRGQGRNQPQHF
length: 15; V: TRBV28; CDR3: CASFPGGGNTGELFF
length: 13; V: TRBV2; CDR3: CASREGQPYEQYF
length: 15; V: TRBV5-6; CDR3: CASSLGQGGLETQYF
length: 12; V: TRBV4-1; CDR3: CASSQDLRVIYF
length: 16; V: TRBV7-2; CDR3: CASPRPGGRGTGELFF
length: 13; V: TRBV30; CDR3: CAWSSQPQDTQYF
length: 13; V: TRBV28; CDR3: CAGRTGVNTEAFF
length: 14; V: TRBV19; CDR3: CASSIWQVNAEAFF
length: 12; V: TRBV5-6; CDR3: CASSLGTYEQYF
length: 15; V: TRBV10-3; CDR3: CAIQDRSRDTGELFF
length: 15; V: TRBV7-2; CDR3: CASRTRGTMNTEAFF
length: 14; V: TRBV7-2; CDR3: CASSLARGHYGYTF
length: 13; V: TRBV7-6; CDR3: CASSSHGGQKAFF
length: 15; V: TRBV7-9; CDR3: CASSRRTRWNTEAFF
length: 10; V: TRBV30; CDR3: CAWGPYEQFF
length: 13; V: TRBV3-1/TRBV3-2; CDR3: CASSQRGYTEAFF
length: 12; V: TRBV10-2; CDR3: CASRGSGNTIYF
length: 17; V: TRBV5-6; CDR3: CASSPGQGRTYNSPLHF
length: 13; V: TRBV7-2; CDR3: CASSLAAGGEQYF
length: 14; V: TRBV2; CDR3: CASSEGRKNTEAFF
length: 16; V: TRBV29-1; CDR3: CSVDPPPGTGNQPQHF